These 9 T cell receptor beta chains came from one sample sequenced in a study of blood T cell repertoires in COVID-19. Sequenced by immunoSEQ multiplex PCR; TCRdb stores in-frame clones only, minus some. The data contain 80,000 to 95,000 clones, roughly 76% of them seen just once; the ten biggest clones take up roughly 4.8%. Sequences were obtained from peripheral blood. These receptor sequences come from a man at least 80 years old with COVID-19, enrolled during active disease.

The gene calls are TRBV7-2 and TRBJ2-5, with 7 bases that match TRBD2. Germline CDR1 and CDR2: SGHTA and FQGNSA. The CDR3 consists of 15 residues. The trim removed 1 base at V and 4 bases at J, leaving 6 bases unmatched. In nucleotides, the CDR3 is TGTGCCAGCAGCTTAGTTGCGGGGGTCGCAGAGACCCAGTACTTC. Its translation: CASSLVAGVAETQYF. Together with reference TRBV7-2 and TRBJ2-5, the CDR3 gives the full variable domain: GAGVSQSPSNKVTEKGKDVELRCDPISGHTALYWYRQSLGQGLEFLIYFQGNSAPDKSGLPSDRFSAERTGGSVSTLTIQRTQQEDSAVYLCASSLVAGVAETQYFGPGTRLLVL.

The chain recombines TRBV6-5 with TRBJ2-7, with 8 bases identical to TRBD2. V dropped 8 bases and J dropped 1; count of bases not matched to a gene: 4. The V gene's germline CDR1 is MNHEY and CDR2 SVGAGI. This CDR3 region has 13 residues. The chain's CDR3 is CASRSGGSYEQYF. The CDR3 coding sequence is TGTGCCAGCCGGAGCGGGGGATCCTACGAGCAGTACTTC.

In the case of this clone: The identical CDR3 is also encoded by other nucleotide sequences in the sample. The V call is TRBV6-2 or TRBV6-3, the J call TRBJ2-3, with TRBD2 identical over 9 bases. In germline, CDR1 is MNHEY, CDR2 SVGEGT. J lost 0 bases, V lost 6 bases, and 4 bases had no gene match. This CDR3 has 15 residues. The CDR3 spells CASSSSGVSTDTQYF. CDR3 bases: TGTGCCAGCAGCTCTAGCGGGGTGAGCACAGATACGCAGTATTTT.

This clone was seen a single time. The chain combines TRBV5-8 with TRBJ2-5; 11 nucleotides align to TRBD1. This CDR3 contains 16 residues. The junction had 8 bases not matched to a gene; V was cut back by 3 bases and J by 4 bases. Looked up from germline, CDR1 is SGHTS and CDR2 is YDEGEE. CDR3 region: CASSSGQGERRETQYF. The CDR3 region has the DNA TGTGCCAGCAGCTCGGGACAGGGGGAGAGGCGAGAGACCCAGTACTTC.

The chain couples TRBV5-1 to TRBJ2-5; D is uncertain. Trimming shortened V by 0 bases and J by 1 base, and 10 bases separated the two germline ends. In germline, CDR1 is SGHRS, CDR2 YFSETQ. This CDR3 is built from 15 residues. The CDR3 region is CASSLALPGQETQYF. The CDR3 nucleotides are TGCGCCAGCAGCTTGGCCTTGCCGGGCCAAGAGACCCAGTACTTC.

The DNA of the CDR3 is TGTGCCAGCAGTTTAAGGAGACTAGCGGGAGGGAGCTCCTACAATGAGCAGTTCTTC. It codes for CASSLRRLAGGSSYNEQFF. The chain links TRBV27 to TRBJ2-1, with 14 bases identical to TRBD2. Trimming took 2 bases from V and 0 from J; bases not matched to a gene: 6. This CDR3 region has 19 residues. Per the germline V gene, CDR1 is MNHEY and CDR2 is SMNVEV (reference sequence).

The V call is TRBV6-5, the J call TRBJ2-1; TRBD1 is a possible D gene (6 bases). The CDR3 loop spans 15 amino acids. Germline lookup yields CDR1 MNHEY and CDR2 SVGAGI. Trimming removed 2 bases at V and 0 bases at J, with 8 bases between. This CDR3 reads CASSYATGSYNEQFF. The CDR3, as DNA: TGTGCCAGCAGTTACGCGACAGGCTCCTACAATGAGCAGTTCTTC.

Only one count was recorded for this clone. The CDR3 DNA is TGCGCCAGCAGCCCTGGGCAGGGGGCTGACTATGGCTACACCTTC. It yields the protein CASSPGQGADYGYTF. The chain employs TRBV4-1 and TRBJ1-2; 8 bases map to TRBD1. This CDR3 contains 15 residues. The V and J ends lost 4 bases and 3 bases, in that order; junction bases with no gene match: 7. Germline-derived CDR1 and CDR2 are MGHRA and YSYEKL.

The rearrangement joins TRBV30 to TRBJ1-6; D might be TRBD1 (6 bases). The V gene lost 7 bases and the J gene lost 9 bases, with 13 bases spanning the gap. This CDR3 comprises 12 residues. Germline CDR1 is GTSNPN and CDR2 is SVGIG (reference sequence). Here the CDR3 reads CALTGSGSPLHF. Written as DNA, the CDR3 is TGTGCCTTGACAGGATCGGGTTCACCCCTCCACTTT.